These 31 T cell receptor beta chains came from one sample sequenced in a study of cytomegalovirus exposure and HLA in healthy donors. The PCR was carried out with 60 Vbeta primers and 13 Jbeta primers. The method was immunoSEQ multiplex PCR; TCRdb's version includes in-frame clones alone and lacks a portion of them. This table holds 110,000 to 150,000 clones, less than 90% found once. The sequenced material came from PBMCs. The receptor set was obtained from a boy between 2 and 10 years old in good health and CMV-seronegative.

The chain uses TRBV5-1 and TRBJ1-2; D unresolved. The CDR3 runs 15 residues. The V gene lost 4 bases and the J gene lost 4 bases, with 17 bases spanning the gap. Germline V gene data show CDR1 as SGHRS and CDR2 as YFSETQ. The CDR3 nucleotides read TGCGCCAGCAGCCCCGGTCTTCGGGTACGCTATGGCTACACCTTC. Amino acid sequence: CASSPGLRVRYGYTF.

This clone was counted between two and nine times. V and J are TRBV4-1 and TRBJ2-3; 8 bases agree with TRBD2. Germline CDR1 is MGHRA and CDR2 is YSYEKL. This CDR3 has 19 residues. V trimming: 0 bases; J trimming: 0 bases; junction bases outside the gene matches: 11. CDR3: CASSQDLAGGVGSTDTQYF. The CDR3 DNA follows: TGCGCCAGCAGCCAAGATCTTGCGGGGGGAGTCGGTAGCACAGATACGCAGTATTTT.

The V gene is TRBV28, the J gene TRBJ2-7, with a possible D match to TRBD1 (6 bases). The germline CDR1 and CDR2 sequences are MDHEN and SYDVKM. This CDR3 contains 15 residues. V dropped 5 bases and J dropped 9 bases, with 23 bases sitting between them. CDR3 protein: CASSLGTFFGHGQYF. For the CDR3, the DNA is TGTGCCAGCAGTCTAGGGACATTCTTCGGCCACGGGCAGTACTTC.

J is TRBJ1-4 and V is TRBV9; D perhaps matches TRBD1 (5 bases). CDR1 and CDR2 from the germline V gene are SGDLS and YYNGEE. The V end was cut by 3 bases, the J end by 4 bases, with 10 bases between. The CDR3 consists of 14 residues. The CDR3 region has the DNA TGTGCCAGCAGCGACGGGGGAATTAATGAAAAACTGTTTTTT. It translates to CASSDGGINEKLFF.

The chain employs TRBV23-1 and TRBJ1-1; the match to TRBD1 covers 7 bases. TRBV23-1 is given ORF status, its function remaining uncertain. CDR3 size: 19 residues. V dropped 2 bases and J dropped 0; count of bases not matched to a gene: 15. The CDR3 is CASSQHNEGTARVNTEAFF. CDR3 nucleotide sequence: TGCGCCAGCAGTCAACACAATGAGGGGACAGCCCGAGTGAACACTGAAGCTTTCTTT.

Of note for this clone: A far larger clone differs by one base, so this is likely a read error. This chain connects TRBV4-2 to TRBJ2-7; a weak D match, TRBD1 (7 bases). Germline loops: CDR1 LGHNA, CDR2 YNFKEQ. The CDR3 extends over 14 amino acids. With 5 bases removed from V and 5 bases from J, the gap between germline ends came to 16 bases. The CDR3 nucleotides read TGTGCCAGCAGCTTGACCAGGGGGAGGAACGAGCAGTACTTC. Protein sequence: CASSLTRGRNEQYF.

This rearrangement joins TRBV30 to TRBJ1-2, with D maybe TRBD1 (6 bases). This CDR3 region has 14 residues. Trimming pared 1 base from V and 4 bases from J, leaving 13 bases between. Germline values: CDR1 GTSNPN, CDR2 SVGIG (reference sequence). The CDR3 nucleotides are TGTGCCTGGAGTGCAGGGGCCGATGTCTATGGCTACACCTTC. Amino acids: CAWSAGADVYGYTF.

The chain is built from TRBV6-5 and TRBJ1-2; perhaps TRBD1 as D (5 bases). The CDR3 spans 13 residues. The germline V gene has CDR1 MNHEY and CDR2 SVGAGI. Trimming took off 5 bases at V and 8 bases at J, with 15 bases between the two ends. For the CDR3, the DNA is TGTGCCAGCAGTCGCACAGGTAGCGGGGGCTACACCTTC. It specifies CASSRTGSGGYTF.

CDR3 loop: CASSEGFDREAFF. In DNA, the CDR3 is TGTGCCAGCAGTGAAGGTTTTGACAGAGAAGCTTTCTTT. V is TRBV2 and J is TRBJ1-1; TRBD1 is a possible D gene (5 bases). Germline V gene lookup returns CDR1 SNHLY and CDR2 FYNNEI. This CDR3 spans 13 amino acids. V was trimmed by 1 base and J by 8 bases, leaving 11 bases between them.

The V call is TRBV6-5, the J call TRBJ2-7; D is possibly TRBD2 (5 bases). Germline values: CDR1 MNHEY, CDR2 SVGAGI. The CDR3 length is 15 residues. V was shortened by 0 bases and J by 1 base, with 10 bases between the two germline ends. This CDR3 reads CASSYSRVLSYEQYF. Here the CDR3 DNA reads TGTGCCAGCAGTTACTCGAGGGTTCTGTCCTACGAGCAGTACTTC.

J is TRBJ2-2 and V is TRBV6-6; possible D gene TRBD2, 6 bases. The ends were cut back, 4 bases at V and 3 bases at J, with 12 bases in the middle. This CDR3 has 15 residues. CDR1 and CDR2 from the germline V gene are MNHNY and SVGAGI (reference sequence). Here the CDR3 reads CASSSPGLYTGELFF. The CDR3 DNA reads as TGTGCCAGCAGTTCTCCGGGACTTTACACCGGGGAGCTGTTTTTT.

V is TRBV5-4 and J is TRBJ2-1; 14 bases fit TRBD2. V trimming: 4 bases; J trimming: 8 bases; junction bases outside the gene matches: 2. This CDR3 is 14 amino acids long. Germline V gene data show CDR1 as SGHNT and CDR2 as YYREEE (reference sequence). CDR3 DNA sequence: TGTGCCAGCAGCGGGGGACTAGCGGGAGATGAGCAGTTCTTC. Translated, it gives CASSGGLAGDEQFF.

The chain uses TRBV7-7 and TRBJ2-1, with D hard to call. V was trimmed by 5 bases and J by 4 bases, leaving 15 bases between them. CDR3 length equals 15 residues. Germline V gives CDR1 SSHAT, CDR2 FNYEAQ (reference sequence). CDR3 DNA: TGTGCCAGCAGCGCCGACTTTGGCCGTTACAATGAGCAGTTCTTC. Encoded protein: CASSADFGRYNEQFF.

Concerning this clone: At one end, the junction sequence differs from germline, possibly due to a read error. J is TRBJ1-2 and V is TRBV19, with 11 bases lining up with TRBD1. Germline assignment: CDR1 LNHDA and CDR2 SQIVND (reference sequence). The CDR3 loop spans 14 amino acids. DNA for the CDR3: TGTGCCAGTAGTATGTGGACAGGGGGCAATGGTTACACCTTC. This gives the protein CASSMWTGGNGYTF.

The rearrangement joins TRBV15 to TRBJ2-7; D is undetermined. CDR3 length: 13 amino acids. From germline, CDR1 is LNHNV and CDR2 YYDKDF (reference sequence). V was pared by 1 base and J by 2 bases, with 6 bases between. CDR3 nucleotide sequence: TGTGCCACCAGCAGAGTCCCTACCTACGAGCAGTACTTC. This sequence encodes CATSRVPTYEQYF.

This sequence joins TRBV2 and TRBJ2-7, with D possibly matching TRBD1 (6 bases). There are 14 residues in the CDR3. The germline gives CDR1 SNHLY, CDR2 FYNNEI. V gave up 5 bases and J gave up 3 bases, with 14 bases separating them. The CDR3 bases are TGTGCCAGCAGTAAAACAGGGAGCAGCTACGAGCAGTACTTC. As protein: CASSKTGSSYEQYF.

V gene TRBV6-4 combines with J gene TRBJ2-3, with TRBD2 matching 11 bases. V shed 9 bases and J 2 bases; nucleotides not matched to a gene: 4. CDR3 size: 14 residues. The V gene's germline CDR1 is MRHNA and CDR2 SNTAGT. Here the CDR3 DNA reads TGTGCCAGTCCGGGACTAGCGGCCACAGATACGCAGTATTTT. Its protein is CASPGLAATDTQYF.

The chain employs TRBV4-3 and TRBJ2-5; 7 bases agree with TRBD2. Germline CDR1 and CDR2: LGHNA and YSLEER. V lost 0 bases, J lost 2 bases, and 9 bases stayed unmatched. CDR3 length: 17 amino acids. The CDR3 nucleotides read TGCGCCAGCAGCCAAGATGCAGCGGGAAATTCTCAAGAGACCCAGTACTTC. Encoded protein: CASSQDAAGNSQETQYF.

This clone has just one count. The rearrangement links TRBV5-6 to TRBJ1-5; 8 nucleotides align to TRBD1. J was trimmed by 2 bases and V by 1 base; bases with no gene match: 8. Germline V lookup: CDR1 SGHDT, CDR2 YYEEEE. The CDR3 sequence is 17 residues long. The CDR3 reads CASSLYIDRGGNQPQHF. CDR3 in DNA: TGTGCCAGCAGCTTGTATATCGACAGGGGTGGCAATCAGCCCCAGCATTTT.

J is TRBJ2-7 and V is TRBV6-1, with D perhaps matching TRBD2 (6 bases). Germline assignment: CDR1 MNHNS and CDR2 SASEGT. V lost 4 bases, J lost 2 bases, and 9 bases lay in between. The CDR3 sequence is 13 residues long. The CDR3 sequence is CASSGGTTYEQYF. In nucleotides, the CDR3 is TGTGCCAGCAGTGGCGGGACGACCTACGAGCAGTACTTC.

The sample holds one count of this clone. The V gene is TRBV11-2, the J gene TRBJ1-5; no definite D call. Germline V lookup: CDR1 SGHAT, CDR2 FQNNGV. Deletions cut 2 bases from V and 1 base from J, with 15 bases between. The CDR3 spans 17 residues. CDR3 DNA sequence: TGTGCCAGCAGCTTACGAGTGGGCACTGGAAGCAATCAGCCCCAGCATTTT. This encodes CASSLRVGTGSNQPQHF.

This chain links TRBV2 with TRBJ2-5; D gene unclear. Trimming removed 3 bases at V and 5 bases at J, with 10 bases between. Germline CDR1 and CDR2: SNHLY and FYNNEI. This CDR3 contains 13 residues. The CDR3 loop is CASSDMGSETQYF. For the CDR3, the DNA is TGTGCCAGCAGTGATATGGGCAGTGAGACCCAGTACTTC.

The V call is TRBV5-4, the J call TRBJ1-1; 8 nucleotides line up with TRBD1. The CDR3 runs to 16 residues. V lost 1 base to trimming and J lost 7 bases; unmatched junction nucleotides: 12. Germline lookup yields CDR1 SGHNT and CDR2 YYREEE (reference sequence). In DNA, the CDR3 is TGTGCCAGCAGCTTGATAGGGAGAGACAGGGGCGTTGAAGCTTTCTTT. It is translated as CASSLIGRDRGVEAFF.

V and J are TRBV21-1 and TRBJ2-7; the tabulated D call, TRBD1, remains unverified against the DNA. TRBV21-1 is a recognized pseudogene. This CDR3 contains 15 residues. DNA for the CDR3: TGTGCCAGCAAACGCCCGGGACAGGGTTTCTACGAGCAGTACTTC. This codes for CASKRPGQGFYEQYF.

The chain links TRBV5-1 to TRBJ2-3; 8 bases are shared with TRBD2. Losses at the gene ends were 3 bases for V and 4 bases for J; bases not matched to a gene: 4. This CDR3 is 14 amino acids long. Germline V gives CDR1 SGHRS, CDR2 YFSETQ. CDR3 in DNA: TGCGCCAGCAGCTCAAGGACTAGCTCAGATACGCAGTATTTT. This codes for CASSSRTSSDTQYF. Full variable domain (remainder filled in from reference TRBV5-1 and TRBJ2-3): KAGVTQTPRYLIKTRGQQVTLSCSPISGHRSVSWYQQTPGQGLQFLFEYFSETQRNKGNFPGRFSGRQFSNSRSEMNVSTLELGDSALYLCASSSRTSSDTQYFGPGTRLTVL.

The gene calls are TRBV7-2 and TRBJ2-7; possibly TRBD1 for D (5 bases). The CDR3 runs to 16 residues. The germline V gene has CDR1 SGHTA and CDR2 FQGNSA. V dropped 0 bases and J dropped 2 bases, with 14 bases sitting between them. CDR3 sequence: CASSLAVTGAAYEQYF. The CDR3, as DNA: TGTGCCAGCAGCTTAGCGGTAACAGGCGCAGCCTACGAGCAGTACTTC.

V and J are TRBV29-1 and TRBJ2-6; D may be TRBD2 (6 bases). The germline gives CDR1 SQVTM, CDR2 ANQGSEA. This CDR3 has 14 amino acids. V was shortened by 5 bases and J by 0 bases, with 8 bases between the two germline ends. Written as DNA, the CDR3 is TGCAGCGTTTTGGGGGGCTCTGGGGCCAACGTCCTGACTTTC. Residues: CSVLGGSGANVLTF.

The V call is TRBV5-1, the J call TRBJ2-5; D is perhaps TRBD2 (5 bases). CDR1 is SGHRS and CDR2 is YFSETQ in the germline V gene. The CDR3 is 14 residues long. V dropped 0 bases and J dropped 3 bases, with 9 bases sitting between them. The CDR3 DNA sequence: TGCGCCAGCAGCTTGGCCGGAGCGGAAGAGACCCAGTACTTC. Translating gives CASSLAGAEETQYF.

For the CDR3, the DNA is TGCGCCAGCAGCTTGGACAGCCGTAATGAAAAACTGTTTTTT. Its protein product is CASSLDSRNEKLFF. V usage is TRBV5-1 and J usage is TRBJ1-4; no firm D call. The CDR3 extends over 14 amino acids. Germline V gives CDR1 SGHRS, CDR2 YFSETQ. V lost 0 bases and J 4 bases, leaving 7 bases between the germline ends.

The rearrangement uses TRBV11-2 and TRBJ2-5; TRBD2 agrees at 7 bases. This CDR3 is built from 15 residues. V dropped 0 bases and J dropped 5; count of bases not matched to a gene: 6. Looked up from germline, CDR1 is SGHAT and CDR2 is FQNNGV. In DNA, the CDR3 is TGTGCCAGCAGCTTAGATCGGCGGGGGAGGGAGACCCAGTACTTC. It encodes CASSLDRRGRETQYF.

The V call is TRBV11-3, the J call TRBJ2-5; D might be TRBD2 (6 bases). The J call may not be correct, given that the DNA end is closer to TRBJ2-7. Looked up from germline, CDR1 is SGHNT and CDR2 is YENEEA. The length of the CDR3 is 16 residues. The CDR3 region is CASSLRGTFEGYEQYF. The CDR3 DNA follows: TGTGCCAGCAGCTTACGGGGGACGTTTGAGGGGTACGAGCAGTACTTC.